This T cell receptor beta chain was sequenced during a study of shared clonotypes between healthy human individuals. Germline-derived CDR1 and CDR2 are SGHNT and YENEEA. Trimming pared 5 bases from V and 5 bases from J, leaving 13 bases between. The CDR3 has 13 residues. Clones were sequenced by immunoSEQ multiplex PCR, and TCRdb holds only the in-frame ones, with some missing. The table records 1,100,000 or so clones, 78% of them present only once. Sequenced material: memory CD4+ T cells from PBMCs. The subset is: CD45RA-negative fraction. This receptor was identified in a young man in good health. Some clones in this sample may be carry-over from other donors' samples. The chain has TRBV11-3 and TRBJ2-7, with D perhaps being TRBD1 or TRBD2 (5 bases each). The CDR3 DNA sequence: TGTGCCAGCAGCCCCGGGGCAGCGAACGAGCAGTACTTC. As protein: CASSPGAANEQYF.